This TCR beta chain is drawn from a study of read filtering for tumor transcriptome and immune sequencing. Study in general: The cohort had over 16 men and about 15 women aged roughly 45 to 90, mean about 66 years.

This CDR3 has 13 amino acids. The germline gives CDR1 SQVTM, CDR2 ANQGSEA. Comment on this clonotype: The junction departs from germline at one end; a sequencing error may be responsible.

This library used roughly 0.4 ug RNA and molecular barcoded adaptors spanning alpha/delta and beta/gamma chains. A single record per CDR3 protein comes from TCRdb applying MiXCR to the reads. This table has over 35,000 distinct CDR3 sequences, 10% to 15% appearing once. Sequenced: a population of CD138-negative cells sorted from bone marrow. This TCR came from a donor aged 40 or over with multiple myeloma. The chain joins TRBV29-1 to TRBJ2-1; TRBD2 aligns across 9 bases. In DNA form, the CDR3 reads TGCAGCGCCAAACTAGCGGGTTTCGATGAGCAGCTCTTC. As protein: CSAKLAGFDEQLF.